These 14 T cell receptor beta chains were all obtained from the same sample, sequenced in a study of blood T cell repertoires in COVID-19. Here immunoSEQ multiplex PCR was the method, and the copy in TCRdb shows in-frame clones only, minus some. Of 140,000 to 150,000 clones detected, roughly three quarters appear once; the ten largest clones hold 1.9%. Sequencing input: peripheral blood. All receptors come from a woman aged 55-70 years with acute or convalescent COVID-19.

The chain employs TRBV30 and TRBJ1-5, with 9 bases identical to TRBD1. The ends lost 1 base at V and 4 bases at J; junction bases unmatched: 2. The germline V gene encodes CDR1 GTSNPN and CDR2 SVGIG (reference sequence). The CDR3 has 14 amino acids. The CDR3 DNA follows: TGTGCCTGGAGTGAGGGACAGGGAAATCAGCCCCAGCATTTT. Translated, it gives CAWSEGQGNQPQHF.

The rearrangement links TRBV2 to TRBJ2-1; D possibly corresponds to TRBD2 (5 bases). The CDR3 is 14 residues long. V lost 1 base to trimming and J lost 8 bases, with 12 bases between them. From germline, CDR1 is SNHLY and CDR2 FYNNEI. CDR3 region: CASSEGVGSDEQFF. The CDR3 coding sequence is TGTGCCAGCAGTGAAGGGGTAGGGAGTGATGAGCAGTTCTTC.

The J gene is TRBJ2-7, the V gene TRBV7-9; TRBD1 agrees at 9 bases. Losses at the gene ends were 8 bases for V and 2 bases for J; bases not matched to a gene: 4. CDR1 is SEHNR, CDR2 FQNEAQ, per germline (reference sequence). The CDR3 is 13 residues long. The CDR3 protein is CASFRTGAYEQYF. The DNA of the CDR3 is TGTGCCAGCTTTCGGACAGGGGCCTACGAGCAGTACTTC.

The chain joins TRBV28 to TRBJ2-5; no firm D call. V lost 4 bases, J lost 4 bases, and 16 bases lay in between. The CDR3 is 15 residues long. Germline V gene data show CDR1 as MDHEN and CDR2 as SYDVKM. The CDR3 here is CASSSRVEFRETQYF. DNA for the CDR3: TGTGCCAGCAGTTCCCGCGTAGAGTTCCGAGAGACCCAGTACTTC.

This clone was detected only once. The CDR3 loop is CASSQPGGEEQFF. DNA of the CDR3: TGTGCCAGCAGTCAGCCTGGGGGGGAAGAGCAGTTCTTC. V usage is TRBV7-9 and J usage is TRBJ2-1; 7 nucleotides align to TRBD2. With V trimmed by 6 bases and J by 10 bases, 9 bases remained unmatched. The CDR3 sequence is 13 residues long. Germline CDR1 and CDR2: SEHNR and FQNEAQ (reference sequence).

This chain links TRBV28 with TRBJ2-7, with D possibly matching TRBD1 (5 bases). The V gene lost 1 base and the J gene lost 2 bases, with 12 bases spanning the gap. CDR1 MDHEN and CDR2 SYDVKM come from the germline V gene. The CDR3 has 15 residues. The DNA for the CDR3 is TGTGCCAGCAGTTTATTGGCCACAGGAGCCTACGAGCAGTACTTC. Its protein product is CASSLLATGAYEQYF.

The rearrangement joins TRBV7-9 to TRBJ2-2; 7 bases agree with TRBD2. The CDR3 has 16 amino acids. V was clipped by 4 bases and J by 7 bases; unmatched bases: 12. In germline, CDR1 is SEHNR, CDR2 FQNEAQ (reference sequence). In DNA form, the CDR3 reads TGTGCCAGCAGCTCCCTTTCTAGCGGACTCTACGGGGAGCTGTTTTTT. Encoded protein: CASSSLSSGLYGELFF.

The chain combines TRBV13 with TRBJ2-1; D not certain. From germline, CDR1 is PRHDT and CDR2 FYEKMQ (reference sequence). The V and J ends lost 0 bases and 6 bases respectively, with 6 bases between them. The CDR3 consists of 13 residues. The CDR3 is CASSLGPGNEQFF. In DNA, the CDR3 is TGTGCCAGCAGCTTAGGCCCGGGCAATGAGCAGTTCTTC.

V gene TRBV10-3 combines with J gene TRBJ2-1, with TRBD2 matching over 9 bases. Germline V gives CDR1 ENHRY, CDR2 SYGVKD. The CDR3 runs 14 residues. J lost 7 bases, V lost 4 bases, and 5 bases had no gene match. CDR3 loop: CAISVGLAWNEQFF. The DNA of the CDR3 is TGTGCCATCAGTGTGGGACTAGCTTGGAATGAGCAGTTCTTC.

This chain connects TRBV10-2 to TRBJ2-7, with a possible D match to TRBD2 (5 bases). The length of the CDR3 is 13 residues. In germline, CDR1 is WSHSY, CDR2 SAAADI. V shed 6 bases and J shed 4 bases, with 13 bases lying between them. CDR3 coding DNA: TGCGCCAGCAGGAAGCCTAGCTCTTACGAGCAGTACTTC. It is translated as CASRKPSSYEQYF.

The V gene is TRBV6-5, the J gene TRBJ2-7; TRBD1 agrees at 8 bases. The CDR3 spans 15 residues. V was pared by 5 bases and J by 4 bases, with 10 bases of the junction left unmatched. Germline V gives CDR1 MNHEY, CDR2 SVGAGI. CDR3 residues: CASSQISGGLYEQYF. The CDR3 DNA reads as TGTGCCAGCAGTCAAATTTCAGGGGGCTTGTACGAGCAGTACTTC.

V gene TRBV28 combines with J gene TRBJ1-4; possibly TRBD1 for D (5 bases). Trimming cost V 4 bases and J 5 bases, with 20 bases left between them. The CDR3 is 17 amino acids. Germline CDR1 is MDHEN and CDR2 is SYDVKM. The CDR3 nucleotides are TGTGCCAGCAGTTCACCGGACTATGGGACTGAAAATGAAAAACTGTTTTTT. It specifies CASSSPDYGTENEKLFF. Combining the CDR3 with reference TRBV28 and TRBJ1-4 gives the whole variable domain DVKVTQSSRYLVKRTGEKVFLECVQDMDHENMFWYRQDPGLGLRLIYFSYDVKMKEKGDIPEGYSVSREKKERFSLILESASTNQTSMYLCASSSPDYGTENEKLFFGSGTQLSVL.

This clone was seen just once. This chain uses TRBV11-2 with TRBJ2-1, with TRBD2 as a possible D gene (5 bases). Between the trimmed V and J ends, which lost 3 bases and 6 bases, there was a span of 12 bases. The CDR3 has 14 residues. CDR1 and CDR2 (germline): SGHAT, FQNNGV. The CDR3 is CASSLDLPPNEQFF. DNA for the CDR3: TGTGCCAGCAGCTTGGACTTACCACCCAATGAGCAGTTCTTC.

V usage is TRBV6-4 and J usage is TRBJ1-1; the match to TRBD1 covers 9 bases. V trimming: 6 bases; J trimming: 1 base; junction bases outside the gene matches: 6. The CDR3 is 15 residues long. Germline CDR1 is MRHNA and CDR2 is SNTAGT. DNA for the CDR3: TGTGCCAGCAGAGAACAGGGGGCACCGAACACTGAAGCTTTCTTT. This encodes CASREQGAPNTEAFF.